Presented here are 7 T cell receptor beta chains from one specimen sequenced in a study of blood T cell repertoires in COVID-19. TCRdb keeps only in-frame clones here, not all; method: immunoSEQ multiplex PCR. Altogether over 150,000 clones are present, approximately 84% being singletons, with the ten largest covering about a tenth. The source material was peripheral blood. These receptors were collected from a man between 70 and 80 years old with active or convalescent COVID-19.

The V gene is TRBV7-6, the J gene TRBJ1-1; D is undetermined. Trimming stripped 1 base from V and 6 bases from J, with 18 bases between. Germline V gene sequence: CDR1 SGHVS, CDR2 FNYEAQ. CDR3 length: 16 amino acids. The CDR3 loop reads CASSLDKGLRGSEAFF. The CDR3 bases are TGTGCCAGCAGCTTAGATAAGGGCCTCCGGGGATCTGAAGCTTTCTTT.

The chain combines TRBV14 with TRBJ2-7; tentatively, D is TRBD1 (5 bases). Germline-derived CDR1 and CDR2 are SGHDN and FVKESK. This CDR3 is 15 amino acids long. Between the trimmed V and J ends, which lost 1 base and 2 bases, there was a span of 12 bases. DNA of the CDR3: TGTGCCAGCAGCCAAGGACAGCCCGACACCTACGAGCAGTACTTC. The encoded protein is CASSQGQPDTYEQYF.

CDR3 in amino acids: CASRPQNTEAFF. CDR3 DNA sequence: TGTGCCAGCAGGCCACAGAACACTGAAGCTTTCTTT. The chain combines TRBV7-9 with TRBJ1-1; D remains ambiguous. The CDR3 spans 12 residues. V lost 6 bases and J lost 1, with 6 bases in between. Germline-derived CDR1 and CDR2 are SEHNR and FQNEAQ (reference sequence).

DNA of the CDR3: TGCGCCAGCAGCAGGACCGGGACAGGGATGATTGAAAAACTGTTTTTT. Its translation: CASSRTGTGMIEKLFF. The chain joins TRBV5-1 to TRBJ1-4; 9 bases fit TRBD1. Germline V gives CDR1 SGHRS, CDR2 YFSETQ. Germline trimming cut 4 bases from V and 7 bases from J; bases unmatched to any gene: 11. The CDR3 runs 16 residues.

The chain has TRBV6-2 or TRBV6-3 and TRBJ1-5; D ambiguous. The germline V gene has CDR1 MNHEY and CDR2 SVGEGT. The CDR3 length is 16 residues. Trimming stripped 2 bases from V and 0 bases from J, with 11 bases between. CDR3 amino acids: CASSYAEGVSNQPQHF. CDR3 nucleotide sequence: TGTGCCAGCAGTTACGCCGAGGGTGTTAGCAATCAGCCCCAGCATTTT.

As for this clone: One junction end does not reproduce the germline sequence, and a read error may be involved. The rearrangement links TRBV11-2 to TRBJ2-1, with TRBD2 identical over 11 bases. Germline values: CDR1 SGHAT, CDR2 FQNNGV. There are 15 residues in the CDR3. The CDR3 loop reads CASSPTSGGYSEQFF. In nucleotides, the CDR3 is TGTGCCAGCAGCCCTACTAGCGGGGGTTACAGTGAGCAGTTCTTC.

As DNA, the CDR3 is TGTGCCAGCAGGGGGACAGGGTCCTACGAGCAGTACTTC. Translating it yields CASRGTGSYEQYF. The J gene is TRBJ2-7, the V gene TRBV27, with 9 bases lining up with TRBD1. After removal of 6 bases from V and 1 base from J, the junction contained 1 base not matched to a gene. The length of the CDR3 is 13 residues. The germline CDR1 and CDR2 sequences are MNHEY and SMNVEV (reference sequence).